This TCR beta chain was captured by sequencing in a study of blood T cell repertoires in COVID-19. Study details: The origin of the acute and convalescent COVID-19 samples was the United States, Italy and Spain.

Sequencing used immunoSEQ multiplex PCR; TCRdb keeps in-frame clones, though not all of them. The sample contains 220,000 or so clones, more than 85% of which appear only once. Followed longitudinally, the Seattle patients had been enrolled during active infection. Trimming took off 1 base at V and 3 bases at J, with 10 bases between the two ends. CDR1 is SGHVS, CDR2 FQNEAQ, per germline. There are 15 residues in the CDR3. This receptor was obtained from a woman aged 45-60 years with COVID-19, enrolled during active disease. The sequenced sample consisted of peripheral blood. This sequence joins TRBV7-8 and TRBJ1-3; D not resolved. The CDR3 DNA reads TGTGCCAGCAGCTTAGTCACGGGAAGTGGAAACACCATATATTTT. Translated, it gives CASSLVTGSGNTIYF.